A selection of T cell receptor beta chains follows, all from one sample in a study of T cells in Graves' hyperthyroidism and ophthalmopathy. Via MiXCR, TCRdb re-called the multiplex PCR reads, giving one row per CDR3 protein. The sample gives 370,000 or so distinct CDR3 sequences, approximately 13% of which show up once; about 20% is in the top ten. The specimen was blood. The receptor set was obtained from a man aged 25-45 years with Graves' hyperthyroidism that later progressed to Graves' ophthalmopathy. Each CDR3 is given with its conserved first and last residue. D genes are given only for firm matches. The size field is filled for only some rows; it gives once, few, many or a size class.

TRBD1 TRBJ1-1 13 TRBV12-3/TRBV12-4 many CASSPRQGGVAFF TGTGCCAGCAGCCCTAGACAGGGAGGGGTAGCTTTCTTT
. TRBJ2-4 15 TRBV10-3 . CAISDVVPAKNIQYF TGTGCCATCAGTGACGTGGTACCAGCCAAAAACATTCAGTACTTC
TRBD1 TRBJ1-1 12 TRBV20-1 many CSAETGRTEAFF TGCAGTGCGGAGACAGGGAGGACTGAAGCTTTCTTT
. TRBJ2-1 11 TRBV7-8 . CASSPRSEQFF TGTGCCAGCAGCCCCCGCAGTGAGCAGTTCTTC
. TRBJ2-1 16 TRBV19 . CASREIGAGSYNEQFF TGTGCCAGTAGGGAAATAGGGGCAGGATCCTACAATGAGCAGTTCTTC
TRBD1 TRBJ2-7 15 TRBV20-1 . CSARDGGTASYEQYF TGCAGTGCTAGAGATGGTGGGACAGCTTCCTACGAGCAGTACTTC
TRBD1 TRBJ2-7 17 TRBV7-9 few CASSLGNSGQGSPEQYF TGTGCCAGCAGCTTAGGAAACTCCGGACAGGGCTCGCCCGAGCAGTACTTC
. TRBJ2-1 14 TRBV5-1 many CASSSAFFADEQFF TGCGCCAGCAGCAGCGCGTTCTTCGCCGATGAGCAGTTCTTC
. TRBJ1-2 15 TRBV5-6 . CASSLSGGAVYGYTF TGTGCCAGCAGCTTGTCGGGGGGCGCGGTCTATGGCTACACCTTC
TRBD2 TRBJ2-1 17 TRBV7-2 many CASSWGGGGVFYNEQFF TGTGCCAGCAGCTGGGGAGGCGGGGGGGTCTTCTACAATGAGCAGTTCTTC
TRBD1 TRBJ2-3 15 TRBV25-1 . CASSEDRVVTDTQYF TGTGCCAGCAGTGAGGACAGGGTAGTGACAGATACGCAGTATTTT
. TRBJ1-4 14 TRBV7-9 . CASSPARRGEKLFF TGTGCCAGCAGCCCAGCCCGGAGGGGGGAAAAACTGTTTTTT
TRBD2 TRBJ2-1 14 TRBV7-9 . CASSSGTRSYEQFF TGTGCCAGCAGCTCCGGGACTAGGTCGTATGAGCAGTTCTTC
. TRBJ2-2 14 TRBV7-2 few CASSLALSTGELFF TGTGCCAGCAGCTTAGCGCTTAGCACCGGGGAGCTGTTTTTT
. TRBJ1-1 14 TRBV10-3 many CAISELAANTEAFF TGTGCCATCAGTGAGTTGGCAGCGAACACTGAAGCTTTCTTT
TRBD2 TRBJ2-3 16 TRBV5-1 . CASSSRTSGGTDTQYF TGCGCCAGCAGTTCTCGGACTAGCGGGGGCACAGATACGCAGTATTTT
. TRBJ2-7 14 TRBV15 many CATSNRENSYEQYF TGTGCCACCAGCAATCGCGAGAACTCCTACGAGCAGTACTTC
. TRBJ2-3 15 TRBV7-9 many CASRRWQGKTDTQYF TGTGCCAGCAGGCGCTGGCAGGGAAAGACAGATACGCAGTATTTT
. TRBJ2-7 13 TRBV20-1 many CSARDQLPYEQYF TGCAGTGCTAGAGACCAACTACCGTACGAGCAGTACTTC
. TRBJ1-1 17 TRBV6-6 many CASSYSRSGGIGTEAFF TGTGCCAGCAGTTACTCCCGGTCGGGGGGCATAGGCACTGAAGCTTTCTTT
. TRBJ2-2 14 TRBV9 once CASSVKRNTGELFF TGTGCCAGCAGCGTAAAAAGGAACACCGGGGAGCTGTTTTTT
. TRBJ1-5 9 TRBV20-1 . CSANQPQHF TGCAGTGCTAATCAGCCCCAGCATTTT
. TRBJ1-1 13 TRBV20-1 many CSATPGQNTEAFF TGCAGTGCTACCCCGGGACAGAACACTGAAGCTTTCTTT